The T cell receptor beta chain under discussion was sequenced for a study of PD-1 blockade in classical Hodgkin lymphoma. Regarding the study as a whole: Diversity in CD4+ TCRs, unlike that measured in CD8+ TCRs, had risen significantly by C4D1.

The repertoire was sequenced with immunoSEQ multiplex PCR; TCRdb's copy has only in-frame clones and lacks some. Of around 26,000 clones in the sample, around 80% are singletons; the top ten hold 11%. Turning to this clone: The antigen remains undetermined.

Germline CDR1 is SGHTA and CDR2 is FQGNSA. The CDR3 has 14 amino acids. Trimming took 5 bases from V and 3 from J, leaving 11 bases between them. In every patient, relapse followed autologous stem cell transplantation, while exposure to brentuximab vedotin differed. Best response was recorded as complete response, partial response or progressive disease. The V and J genes are TRBV7-2 and TRBJ1-3; perhaps TRBD1 as D (6 bases). This material consisted of peripheral blood mononuclear cells (PBMCs), taken before the second cycle of nivolumab. This clonotype was sampled from a human donor with classical Hodgkin lymphoma. CDR3 sequence: CASSGGPGGNTIYF. The CDR3 region has the DNA TGTGCCAGCAGCGGGGGGCCGGGTGGAAACACCATATATTTT. Using reference TRBV7-2 and TRBJ1-3 for the parts outside the CDR3, the full variable domain is GAGVSQSPSNKVTEKGKDVELRCDPISGHTALYWYRQSLGQGLEFLIYFQGNSAPDKSGLPSDRFSAERTGGSVSTLTIQRTQQEDSAVYLCASSGGPGGNTIYFGEGSWLTVV.